The subject of this entry is one T cell receptor beta chain. Germline V gene data show CDR1 as MNHEY and CDR2 as SVGAGI. This CDR3 comprises 14 residues. Trimming cost V 6 bases and J 6 bases, with 17 bases left between them. The data originate from a study of control samples from healthy donors and cancer patients. The repertoire was sequenced with immunoSEQ multiplex PCR; TCRdb's copy has only in-frame clones and lacks some. This table has 95,000 to 150,000 clones, about 90% appearing once. This chain links TRBV6-5 with TRBJ2-5, with D maybe TRBD1 (7 bases). The clonotype comes from a young man in good health. The sequencing input was blood. The CDR3 nucleotides are TGTGCCAGCAGCCGGGATCAGGGGGGCAAGACCCAGTACTTC. Protein product: CASSRDQGGKTQYF.